These 31 T cell receptor beta chains came from one sample sequenced in a study of T cells in Graves' hyperthyroidism and ophthalmopathy (dated 2019 in TCRdb). Receptors were amplified or captured by multiplex PCR. The instrument was an Illumina HiSeq 2000. The TCR beta CDR3 regions were amplified from RNA transcripts. A first-round RT-PCR of the TCR CDR3 used the HTBI primer set with the Qiagen OneStep RT-PCR kit. TCRdb itself trimmed the public reads at Q25 with fastp, ran MiXCR and retained productive beta chains. Rows are unified per CDR3 protein, each entry keeping the most common DNA and genes. The sample table records 210,000 or so distinct CDR3 sequences; approximately 17% of these occur just once. The top ten clonotypes cover approximately 46% of the sample. The sample consisted of blood. The receptors were gathered from a man in his fifties with Graves' hyperthyroidism.

For this clonotype: It may be a read error: a sequence one base away is much more abundant. The chain joins TRBV7-9 to TRBJ2-1; the match to TRBD2 covers 7 bases. The CDR3 has 14 amino acids. The germline V gene has CDR1 SEHNR and CDR2 FQNEAQ (reference sequence). This CDR3 reads CAGSTPELAYEQFF. The CDR3 nucleotides are TGTGCCGGCAGCACGCCCGAACTAGCGTACGAGCAGTTCTTC. Variable domain in full (rest from reference TRBV7-9 and TRBJ2-1): DTGVSQNPRHKITKRGQNVTFRCDPISEHNRLYWYRQTLGQGPEFLTYFQNEAQLEKSRLLSDRFSAERPKGSFSTLEIQRTEQGDSAMYLCAGSTPELAYEQFFGPGTRLTVL.

CDR3 sequence (DNA): TGTGCCAGCAGCGTAGTTGGTAGCGGGTCACACACCGGGGAGCTGTTTTTT. This sequence encodes CASSVVGSGSHTGELFF. V and J are TRBV9 and TRBJ2-2; TRBD2 matches at 7 bases. Trimming took 0 bases from V and 3 from J; bases not matched to a gene: 8. The CDR3 runs 17 residues. Germline CDR1 is SGDLS and CDR2 is YYNGEE. Together with reference TRBV9 and TRBJ2-2, the CDR3 gives the full variable domain: DSGVTQTPKHLITATGQRVTLRCSPRSGDLSVYWYQQSLDQGLQFLIQYYNGEERAKGNILERFSAQQFPDLHSELNLSSLELGDSALYFCASSVVGSGSHTGELFFGEGSRLTVL.

The sample holds many counts of this clonotype. This chain links TRBV27 with TRBJ1-2; D is uncertain. Germline loops: CDR1 MNHEY, CDR2 SMNVEV (reference sequence). The CDR3 loop spans 13 amino acids. V shed 6 bases and J shed 1 base, with 9 bases lying between them. The CDR3 loop is CASRRGSNYGYTF. Here the CDR3 DNA reads TGTGCCAGCAGACGAGGCAGTAACTATGGCTACACCTTC.

For this clonotype: This sequence may be a read error, since a much larger clone differs from it by one base. The rearrangement joins TRBV5-5 to TRBJ1-1, with D maybe TRBD1 (5 bases). Germline CDR1 SGHKS, CDR2 YYEKEE (reference sequence). V lost 3 bases, J lost 3 bases, and 15 bases lay in between. CDR3 length equals 15 residues. DNA for the CDR3: TGTGCCAGCAGCTCGGGCAGGGAGGGGTACACTGAAGCTTTCTTT. It translates to CASSSGREGYTEAFF.

This clonotype showed up many times. The V and J genes are TRBV20-1 and TRBJ2-1; D is perhaps TRBD1 (5 bases). Trimming stripped 5 bases from V and 3 bases from J, with 11 bases between. The germline CDR1 and CDR2 sequences are DFQATT and SNEGSKA (reference sequence). This CDR3 spans 13 amino acids. CDR3 residues: CSAATGNYNEQFF. CDR3 bases: TGCAGTGCTGCTACAGGTAACTACAATGAGCAGTTCTTC.

This clonotype was counted at least ten times. The V gene is TRBV5-5, the J gene TRBJ2-1; no clear D gene. Germline lookup yields CDR1 SGHKS and CDR2 YYEKEE (reference sequence). The CDR3 is 14 residues long. Deletions cut 1 base from V and 7 bases from J, with 12 bases between. CDR3 region: CASSLIGLSNEQFF. DNA of the CDR3: TGTGCCAGCAGCTTGATAGGGTTAAGTAATGAGCAGTTCTTC.

This clonotype was seen at least ten times. The J gene is TRBJ2-1, the V gene TRBV18, with 7 bases that match TRBD2. J was trimmed by 3 bases and V by 0 bases; bases with no gene match: 5. This CDR3 has 16 amino acids. Germline lookup yields CDR1 KGHSH and CDR2 LQKENI. The CDR3 region is CASSPPSGGSYNEQFF. The CDR3 DNA reads TGTGCCAGCTCACCACCGTCGGGAGGCAGCTACAATGAGCAGTTCTTC.

The table lists this clonotype with many counts. J is TRBJ2-1 and V is TRBV7-8; weak D call: TRBD1 (5 bases). This CDR3 has 13 amino acids. Trimming removed 2 bases at V and 9 bases at J, with 11 bases between. Germline V gene sequence: CDR1 SGHVS, CDR2 FQNEAQ. The DNA for the CDR3 is TGTGCCAGCAGCTTAAAGGGGAATTTTGAGCAGTTCTTC. It translates to CASSLKGNFEQFF.

The sample holds many counts of this clonotype. This sequence joins TRBV12-3 or TRBV12-4 and TRBJ2-1; D is undetermined. Between the trimmed V and J ends, which lost 7 bases and 2 bases, there was a span of 15 bases. The CDR3 contains 15 residues. CDR3 nucleotides: TGTGCCAGCACCGAAAGCCGCAGGACCTACAATGAGCAGTTCTTC. Residues: CASTESRRTYNEQFF.

The chain employs TRBV19 and TRBJ2-1; 9 nucleotides align to TRBD2. CDR1 is LNHDA and CDR2 is SQIVND in the germline V gene (reference sequence). The ends lost 10 bases at V and 4 bases at J; junction bases unmatched: 5. The CDR3 totals 13 residues. CDR3 bases: TGTGCCACTCGGACTAGCGCGTACAATGAGCAGTTCTTC. It translates to CATRTSAYNEQFF.

This clonotype was counted at least ten times. V gene TRBV11-3 combines with J gene TRBJ2-5, with 9 bases matching TRBD2. CDR1 is SGHNT, CDR2 YENEEA, per germline. Unmatched junction bases numbered 8, after V lost 1 base and J lost 5 bases. This CDR3 contains 16 residues. CDR3 DNA: TGTGCCAGCAGCTTAGGATTACTAGCGGGCTATGAGACCCAGTACTTC. As protein: CASSLGLLAGYETQYF.

This clonotype was seen a few times. The rearrangement joins TRBV4-3 to TRBJ2-5; TRBD2 aligns across 8 bases. Germline assignment: CDR1 LGHNA and CDR2 YSLEER. Unmatched junction bases numbered 7, after V lost 0 bases and J lost 7 bases. This CDR3 region has 15 residues. CDR3 sequence (DNA): TGCGCCAGCAGCCAAGAAGCGGGAGTAACGGCGACCCAGTACTTC. Protein product: CASSQEAGVTATQYF.

This clonotype was picked up a small number of times. The CDR3 DNA reads as TGTGCCAGCAGTGAAGCTGTTTCGGGAGACCTCACAGATACGCAGTATTTT. Protein product: CASSEAVSGDLTDTQYF. The chain uses TRBV6-1 and TRBJ2-3; D may be TRBD2 (6 bases). Germline V lookup: CDR1 MNHNS, CDR2 SASEGT. V lost 0 bases and J 2 bases, leaving 15 bases between the germline ends. This CDR3 comprises 17 residues.

This clonotype appeared many times. The chain employs TRBV28 and TRBJ1-5, with 10 bases that match TRBD1. Trimming took 3 bases from V and 6 from J; bases not matched to a gene: 2. Germline-derived CDR1 and CDR2 are MDHEN and SYDVKM. This CDR3 contains 14 residues. CDR3 residues: CASSLTGGGQPQHF. CDR3 bases: TGTGCCAGCAGTTTGACAGGGGGCGGTCAGCCCCAGCATTTT.

There are many counts of this clonotype. The V and J genes are TRBV4-2 and TRBJ2-5; D gene uncertain. This CDR3 region has 14 residues. CDR1 and CDR2 (germline): LGHNA, YNFKEQ. The V and J ends lost 4 bases and 2 bases respectively, with 11 bases between them. CDR3 coding DNA: TGTGCCAGCAGCCGCGGCGGAGAACAAGAGACCCAGTACTTC. This sequence encodes CASSRGGEQETQYF.

The CDR3 sequence: CSAWDRGVLAGVGTGELFF. The CDR3 region has the DNA TGCAGTGCTTGGGACAGGGGGGTGCTAGCGGGAGTCGGGACCGGGGAGCTGTTTTTT. The chain carries TRBV20-1 and TRBJ2-2; D might be TRBD1 (11 bases). This CDR3 is built from 19 residues. The V end lost 5 bases, the J end lost 5 bases, and 30 bases lay between the germline ends. CDR1 and CDR2 (germline): DFQATT, SNEGSKA (reference sequence).

This chain joins TRBV10-3 and TRBJ1-1; D call uncertain. CDR3 length: 14 residues. Germline V CDR1 and CDR2: ENHRY, SYGVKD. Trimming took 0 bases from V and 2 from J, leaving 7 bases between them. CDR3 sequence reads: CAISESGGNTEAFF. In DNA form, the CDR3 reads TGTGCCATCAGTGAGTCGGGAGGCAACACTGAAGCTTTCTTT.

This clonotype was seen ten or more times. V and J are TRBV28 and TRBJ2-1; D may be TRBD1 (5 bases). This CDR3 comprises 11 residues. Trimming stripped 11 bases from V and 5 bases from J, with 10 bases between. Germline CDR1 is MDHEN and CDR2 is SYDVKM. The CDR3 DNA reads TGTGCCTGGGGCAGGAACAATGAGCAGTTCTTC. This encodes CAWGRNNEQFF.

This clonotype has ten or more counts. The rearrangement links TRBV6-1 to TRBJ2-7; TRBD1 agrees at 8 bases. From germline, CDR1 is MNHNS and CDR2 SASEGT. This CDR3 region has 15 residues. The junction had 8 bases not matched to a gene; V was cut back by 5 bases and J by 2 bases. CDR3 region: CASSSPRTGTYEQYF. The CDR3 DNA sequence: TGTGCCAGCAGTTCCCCCAGGACAGGGACCTACGAGCAGTACTTC.

The rearrangement links TRBV3-1 to TRBJ2-5; possibly TRBD2 for D (7 bases). The length of the CDR3 is 14 residues. V lost 6 bases to trimming and J lost 12 bases, with 23 bases between them. Germline CDR1 reads LGHDT; CDR2 reads YNNKEL (reference sequence). CDR3 in amino acids: CASSYVSEGDYKYF. For the CDR3, the DNA is TGTGCCAGCAGTTACGTAAGCGAGGGGGACTATAAGTACTTC.

The chain employs TRBV3-1 and TRBJ1-6, with unresolved D. Trimming took off 0 bases at V and 8 bases at J, with 11 bases between the two ends. Germline V gives CDR1 LGHDT, CDR2 YNNKEL (reference sequence). CDR3 length: 15 amino acids. As DNA, the CDR3 is TGTGCCAGCAGCCAAGACTATCTCGGGGATTCACCCCTCCACTTT. Its translation is CASSQDYLGDSPLHF.

The rearrangement joins TRBV6-2 or TRBV6-3 to TRBJ2-7, with D uncertain. CDR3 length: 16 residues. Germline CDR1 MNHEY, CDR2 SVGEGT. V gave up 0 bases and J gave up 0 bases, with 12 bases separating them. For the CDR3, the DNA is TGTGCCAGCAGTTACTCGGGCAGCACAAGCTCCTACGAGCAGTACTTC. Encoded protein: CASSYSGSTSSYEQYF.

This clonotype was recorded many times. This chain joins TRBV3-1 and TRBJ2-1; the D gene is possibly TRBD2 (6 bases). V lost 1 base to trimming and J lost 9 bases, with 13 bases between them. Per the germline V gene, CDR1 is LGHDT and CDR2 is YNNKEL (reference sequence). This CDR3 spans 14 amino acids. The CDR3 coding sequence is TGTGCCAGCAGCCAAGGCCTTAGCGGAACTGAGCAGTTCTTC. Its protein product is CASSQGLSGTEQFF.

This clonotype was counted many times. The chain has TRBV5-1 and TRBJ2-1; D may be TRBD2 (6 bases). Germline lookup yields CDR1 SGHRS and CDR2 YFSETQ. The V end was cut by 4 bases, the J end by 5 bases, with 16 bases between. CDR3 length equals 15 residues. The chain's CDR3 is CASSQTRVVNNEQFF. The CDR3 nucleotides are TGCGCCAGCAGCCAGACTAGAGTGGTAAACAATGAGCAGTTCTTC.

The sample holds many counts of this clonotype. The rearrangement joins TRBV3-1 to TRBJ2-6; 8 nucleotides match TRBD1. V lost 5 bases to trimming and J lost 7 bases; unmatched junction nucleotides: 4. In germline, CDR1 is LGHDT, CDR2 YNNKEL (reference sequence). CDR3 length: 14 amino acids. The DNA for the CDR3 is TGTGCCAGCAGCTACGGACAGGGTGCCAACGTCCTGACTTTC. It is translated as CASSYGQGANVLTF. The entire variable domain, with the rest obtained from reference TRBV3-1 and TRBJ2-6, is as follows: DTAVSQTPKYLVTQMGNDKSIKCEQNLGHDTMYWYKQDSKKFLKIMFSYNNKELIINETVPNRFSPKSPDKAHLNLHINSLELGDSAVYFCASSYGQGANVLTFGAGSRLTVL.

The table lists this clonotype with a count of one. This chain uses TRBV19 with TRBJ2-3, with TRBD2 identical over 13 bases. The V and J ends lost 7 bases and 5 bases, in that order; junction bases with no gene match: 9. Germline V CDR1 and CDR2: LNHDA, SQIVND (reference sequence). The CDR3 runs to 16 residues. CDR3 loop: CASNPLAGGPLDTQYF. CDR3 bases: TGTGCCAGTAACCCACTAGCGGGAGGGCCTTTAGATACGCAGTATTTT.

This chain connects TRBV5-1 to TRBJ2-2; 12 nucleotides line up with TRBD1. CDR1 and CDR2 (germline): SGHRS, YFSETQ. This CDR3 has 16 amino acids. J gave up 4 bases and V 3 bases, and 4 bases lay outside the gene matches. The CDR3 spells CASSSGTGGSTGELFF. Here the CDR3 DNA reads TGCGCCAGCAGCTCCGGGACAGGGGGCTCCACCGGGGAGCTGTTTTTT.

The sample holds many counts of this clonotype. This chain uses TRBV2 with TRBJ2-1; perhaps TRBD2 as D (7 bases). Germline CDR1 is SNHLY and CDR2 is FYNNEI. The CDR3 covers 11 residues. Trimming took 11 bases from V and 4 from J, leaving 9 bases between them. The CDR3 DNA reads TGTGCCGGGGGGGCTTACAATGAGCAGTTCTTC. Residues: CAGGAYNEQFF. The full variable domain, its missing parts supplied by reference TRBV2 and TRBJ2-1, is EPEVTQTPSHQVTQMGQEVILRCVPISNHLYFYWYRQILGQKVEFLVSFYNNEISEKSEIFDDQFSVERPDGSNFTLKIRSTKLEDSAMYFCAGGAYNEQFFGPGTRLTVL.

The chain links TRBV5-1 to TRBJ2-2; 8 nucleotides line up with TRBD2. The CDR3 contains 15 residues. Germline CDR1 and CDR2: SGHRS and YFSETQ. V was clipped by 4 bases and J by 3 bases; unmatched bases: 5. CDR3 nucleotide sequence: TGCGCCAGCAGCCCGGGGGGGGGCGACACCGGGGAGCTGTTTTTT. It specifies CASSPGGGDTGELFF.

This clonotype was detected only a few times. V usage is TRBV12-3 or TRBV12-4 and J usage is TRBJ1-1; D is unclear. The ends were cut back, 4 bases at V and 2 bases at J, with 5 bases in the middle. The CDR3 contains 12 residues. CDR3: CASSYSNTEAFF. The CDR3 DNA reads TGTGCCAGCAGTTATTCTAACACTGAAGCTTTCTTT.

This clonotype was observed many times. The CDR3: CASSYLAGTDTQYF. As DNA, the CDR3 is TGTGCCAGCAGTTACCTAGCGGGGACAGATACGCAGTATTTT. The J gene is TRBJ2-3, the V gene TRBV12-3 or TRBV12-4; 9 nucleotides agree with TRBD2. J was trimmed by 3 bases and V by 4 bases; bases with no gene match: 2. The CDR3 is made up of 14 amino acids.